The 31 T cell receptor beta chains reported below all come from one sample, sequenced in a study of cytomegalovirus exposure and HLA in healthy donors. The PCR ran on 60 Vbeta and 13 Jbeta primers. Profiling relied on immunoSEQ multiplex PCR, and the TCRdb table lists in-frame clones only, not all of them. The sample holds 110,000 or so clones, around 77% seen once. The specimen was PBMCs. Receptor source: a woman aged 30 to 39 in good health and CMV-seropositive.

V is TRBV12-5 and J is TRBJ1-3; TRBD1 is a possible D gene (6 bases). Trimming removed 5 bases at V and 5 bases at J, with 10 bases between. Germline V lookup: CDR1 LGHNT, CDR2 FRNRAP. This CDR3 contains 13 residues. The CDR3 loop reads CASGQQGRNTIYF. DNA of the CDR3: TGTGCTAGTGGTCAACAGGGTAGAAACACCATATATTTT. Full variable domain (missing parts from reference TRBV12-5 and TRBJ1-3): DARVTQTPRHKVTEMGQEVTMRCQPILGHNTVFWYRQTMMQGLELLAYFRNRAPLDDSGMPKDRFSAEMPDATLATLKIQPSEPRDSAVYFCASGQQGRNTIYFGEGSWLTVV.

CDR3 sequence reads: CASELQGSGNTIYF. CDR3 sequence (DNA): TGTGCCAGTGAACTACAGGGATCTGGAAACACCATATATTTT. The V call is TRBV19, the J call TRBJ1-3; D possibly corresponds to TRBD1 (6 bases). CDR1 LNHDA and CDR2 SQIVND come from the germline V gene (reference sequence). The CDR3 has 14 residues. V lost 8 bases to trimming and J lost 1 base, with 12 bases between them. The full variable domain, completed using reference TRBV19 and TRBJ1-3, is DGGITQSPKYLFRKEGQNVTLSCEQNLNHDAMYWYRQDPGQGLRLIYYSQIVNDFQKGDIAEGYSVSREKKESFPLTVTSAQKNPTAFYLCASELQGSGNTIYFGEGSWLTVV.

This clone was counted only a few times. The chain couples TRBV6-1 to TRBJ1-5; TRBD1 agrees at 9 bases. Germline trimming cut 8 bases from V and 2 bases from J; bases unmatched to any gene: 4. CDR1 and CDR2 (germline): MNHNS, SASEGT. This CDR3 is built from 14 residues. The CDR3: CASLRTGGNQPQHF. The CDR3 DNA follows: TGTGCCAGCCTACGGACAGGGGGCAATCAGCCCCAGCATTTT.

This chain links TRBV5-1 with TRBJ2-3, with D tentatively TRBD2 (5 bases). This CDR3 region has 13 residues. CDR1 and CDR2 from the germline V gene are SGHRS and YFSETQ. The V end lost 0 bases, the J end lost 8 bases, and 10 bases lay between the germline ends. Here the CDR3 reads CASSLVPEGTQYF. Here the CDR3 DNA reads TGCGCCAGCAGCTTGGTTCCTGAGGGTACGCAGTATTTT.

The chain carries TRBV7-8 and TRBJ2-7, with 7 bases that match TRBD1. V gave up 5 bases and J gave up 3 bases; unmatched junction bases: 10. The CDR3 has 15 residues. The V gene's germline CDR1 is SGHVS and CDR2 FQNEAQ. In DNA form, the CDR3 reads TGTGCCAGCAGCGCCGTGCAGGGGGTGAACTACGAGCAGTACTTC. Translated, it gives CASSAVQGVNYEQYF.

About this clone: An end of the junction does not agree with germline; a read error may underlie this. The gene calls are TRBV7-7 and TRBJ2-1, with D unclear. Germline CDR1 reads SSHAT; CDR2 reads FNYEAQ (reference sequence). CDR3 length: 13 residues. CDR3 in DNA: TGTGCTAGCAGCGCGGATTCCTACAATGAGCAGTTCTTC. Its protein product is CASSADSYNEQFF.

CDR3 DNA sequence: TGTGCCAGCAGCCAAGAATCGGGGATCGGCTACACCTTC. It encodes CASSQESGIGYTF. V and J are TRBV4-2 and TRBJ1-2; D remains unclear. Germline V lookup: CDR1 LGHNA, CDR2 YNFKEQ. The CDR3 spans 13 residues. Deletions cut 0 bases from V and 8 bases from J, with 10 bases between.

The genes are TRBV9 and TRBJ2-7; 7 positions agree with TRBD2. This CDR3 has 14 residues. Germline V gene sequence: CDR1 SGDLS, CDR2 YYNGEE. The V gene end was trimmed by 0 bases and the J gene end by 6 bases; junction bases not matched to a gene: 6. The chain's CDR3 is CASSVGAGSLEQYF. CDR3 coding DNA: TGTGCCAGCAGCGTAGGAGCGGGGAGCCTCGAGCAGTACTTC.

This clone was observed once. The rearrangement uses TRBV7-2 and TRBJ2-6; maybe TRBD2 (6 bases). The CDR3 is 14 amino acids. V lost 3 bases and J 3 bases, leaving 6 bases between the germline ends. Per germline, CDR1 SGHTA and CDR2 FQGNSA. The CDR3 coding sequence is TGTGCCAGCAGCTTCGGGGGTGGGGCCAACGTCCTGACTTTC. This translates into CASSFGGGANVLTF.

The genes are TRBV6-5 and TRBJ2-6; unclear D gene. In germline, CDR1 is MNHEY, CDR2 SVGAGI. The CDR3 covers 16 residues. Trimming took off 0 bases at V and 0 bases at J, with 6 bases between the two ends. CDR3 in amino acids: CASSYSPGSGANVLTF. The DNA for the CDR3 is TGTGCCAGCAGTTACTCTCCCGGCTCTGGGGCCAACGTCCTGACTTTC.

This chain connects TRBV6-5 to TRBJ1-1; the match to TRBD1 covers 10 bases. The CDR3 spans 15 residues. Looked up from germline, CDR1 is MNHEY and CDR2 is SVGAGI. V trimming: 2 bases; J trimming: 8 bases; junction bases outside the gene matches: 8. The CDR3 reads CASSYLGQGTMEAFF. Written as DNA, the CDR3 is TGTGCCAGCAGTTACCTGGGACAGGGGACGATGGAAGCTTTCTTT.

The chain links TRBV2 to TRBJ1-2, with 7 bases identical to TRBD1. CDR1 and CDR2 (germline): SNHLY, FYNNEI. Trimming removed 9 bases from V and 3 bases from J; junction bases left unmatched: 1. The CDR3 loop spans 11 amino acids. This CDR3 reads CARQGYYGYTF. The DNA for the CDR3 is TGTGCCAGACAGGGGTACTATGGCTACACCTTC.

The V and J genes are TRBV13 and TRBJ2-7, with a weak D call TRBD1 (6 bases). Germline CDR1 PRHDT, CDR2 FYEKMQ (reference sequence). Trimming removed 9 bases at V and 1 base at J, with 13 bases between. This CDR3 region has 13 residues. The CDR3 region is CASQQGFSYEQYF. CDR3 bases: TGTGCCAGTCAACAGGGATTTTCCTACGAGCAGTACTTC.

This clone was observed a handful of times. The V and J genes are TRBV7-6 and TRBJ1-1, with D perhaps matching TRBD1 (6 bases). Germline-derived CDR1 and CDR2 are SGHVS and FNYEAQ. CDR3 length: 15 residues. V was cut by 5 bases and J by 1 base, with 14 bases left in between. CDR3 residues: CASSKEQGGNTEAFF. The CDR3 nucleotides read TGTGCCAGCAGCAAGGAACAGGGTGGGAACACTGAAGCTTTCTTT.

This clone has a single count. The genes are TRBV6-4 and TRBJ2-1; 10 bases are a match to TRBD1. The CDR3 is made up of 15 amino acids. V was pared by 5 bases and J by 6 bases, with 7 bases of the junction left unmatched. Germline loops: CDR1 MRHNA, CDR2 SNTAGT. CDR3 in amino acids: CASSLDRGPVNEQFF. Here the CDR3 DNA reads TGTGCCAGCAGTCTAGACAGGGGGCCTGTCAATGAGCAGTTCTTC.

The chain's CDR3 is CASSHARLAGGTDTQYF. DNA of the CDR3: TGTGCCAGCAGCCACGCCCGACTAGCGGGGGGCACAGATACGCAGTATTTT. The rearrangement uses TRBV4-2 and TRBJ2-3; 12 bases match TRBD2. The V gene's germline CDR1 is LGHNA and CDR2 YNFKEQ. This CDR3 is 17 amino acids long. The V segment lost 3 bases and the J segment 1 base; nucleotides outside the gene matches: 5.

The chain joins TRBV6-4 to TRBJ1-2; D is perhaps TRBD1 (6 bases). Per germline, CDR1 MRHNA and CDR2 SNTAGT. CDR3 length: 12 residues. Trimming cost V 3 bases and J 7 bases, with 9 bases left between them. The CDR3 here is CASSDGGAGYTF. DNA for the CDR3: TGTGCCAGCAGTGATGGGGGCGCTGGCTACACCTTC.

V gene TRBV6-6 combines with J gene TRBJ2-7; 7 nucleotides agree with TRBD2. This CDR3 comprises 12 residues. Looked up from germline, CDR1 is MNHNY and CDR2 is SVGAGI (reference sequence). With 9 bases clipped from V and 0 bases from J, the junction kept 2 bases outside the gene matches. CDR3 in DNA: TGTGCCAGTGGCGGGAGCTCCTACGAGCAGTACTTC. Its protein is CASGGSSYEQYF.

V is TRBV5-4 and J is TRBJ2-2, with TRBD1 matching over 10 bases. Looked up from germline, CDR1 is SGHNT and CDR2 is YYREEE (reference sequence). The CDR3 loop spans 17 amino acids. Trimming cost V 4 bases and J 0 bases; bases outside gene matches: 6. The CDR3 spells CASSTTGTGANTGELFF. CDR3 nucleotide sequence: TGTGCCAGCAGCACCACCGGGACAGGGGCGAACACCGGGGAGCTGTTTTTT.

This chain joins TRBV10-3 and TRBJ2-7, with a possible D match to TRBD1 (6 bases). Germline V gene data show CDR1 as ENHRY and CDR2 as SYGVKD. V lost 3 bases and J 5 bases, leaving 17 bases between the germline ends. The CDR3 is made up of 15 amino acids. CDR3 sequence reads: CAISEFPTQGHEQYF. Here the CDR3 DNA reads TGTGCCATCAGTGAATTCCCAACTCAGGGGCACGAGCAGTACTTC.

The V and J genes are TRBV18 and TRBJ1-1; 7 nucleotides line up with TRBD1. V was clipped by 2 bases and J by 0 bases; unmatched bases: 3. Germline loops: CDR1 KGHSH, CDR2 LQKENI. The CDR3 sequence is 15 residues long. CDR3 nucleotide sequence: TGTGCCAGCTCACCATCGGGACAGCTGAACACTGAAGCTTTCTTT. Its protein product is CASSPSGQLNTEAFF.

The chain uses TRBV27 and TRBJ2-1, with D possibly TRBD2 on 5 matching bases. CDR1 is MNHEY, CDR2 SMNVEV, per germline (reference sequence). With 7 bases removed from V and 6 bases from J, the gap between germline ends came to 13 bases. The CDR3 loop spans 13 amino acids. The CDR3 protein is CASTGFGANEQFF. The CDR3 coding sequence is TGTGCCAGCACGGGATTCGGCGCCAATGAGCAGTTCTTC.

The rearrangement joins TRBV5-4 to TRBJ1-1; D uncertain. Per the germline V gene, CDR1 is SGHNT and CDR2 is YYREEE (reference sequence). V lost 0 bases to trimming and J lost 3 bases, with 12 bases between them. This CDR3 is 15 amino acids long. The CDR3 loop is CASSLAAGSYTEAFF. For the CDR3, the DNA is TGTGCCAGCAGCTTGGCCGCAGGATCTTACACTGAAGCTTTCTTT.

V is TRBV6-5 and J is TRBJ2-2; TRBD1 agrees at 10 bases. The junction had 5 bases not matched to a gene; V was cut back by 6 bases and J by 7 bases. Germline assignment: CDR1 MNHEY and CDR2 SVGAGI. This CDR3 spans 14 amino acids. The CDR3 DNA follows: TGTGCCAGCAGGAGACAGGGGGCAGGCGGGGAGCTGTTTTTT. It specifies CASRRQGAGGELFF.

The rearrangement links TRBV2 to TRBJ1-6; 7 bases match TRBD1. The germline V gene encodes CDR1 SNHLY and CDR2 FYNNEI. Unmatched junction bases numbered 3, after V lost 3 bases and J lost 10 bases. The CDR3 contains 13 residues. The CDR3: CASSDAGGSPLHF. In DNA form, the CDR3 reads TGTGCCAGCAGTGACGCAGGGGGGTCACCCCTCCACTTT.

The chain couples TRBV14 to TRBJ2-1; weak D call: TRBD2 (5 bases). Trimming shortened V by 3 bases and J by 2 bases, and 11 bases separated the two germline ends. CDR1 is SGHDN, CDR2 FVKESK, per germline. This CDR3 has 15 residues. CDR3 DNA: TGTGCCAGCAGCCAGAGAGGGCAGGCCTACAATGAGCAGTTCTTC. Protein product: CASSQRGQAYNEQFF.

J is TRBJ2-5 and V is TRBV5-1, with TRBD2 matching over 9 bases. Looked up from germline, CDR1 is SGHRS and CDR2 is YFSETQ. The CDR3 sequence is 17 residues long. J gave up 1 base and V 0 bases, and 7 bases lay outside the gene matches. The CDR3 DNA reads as TGCGCCAGCAGCTTGGCCCCTAGCGGGGCCAGCCAAGAGACCCAGTACTTC. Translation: CASSLAPSGASQETQYF.

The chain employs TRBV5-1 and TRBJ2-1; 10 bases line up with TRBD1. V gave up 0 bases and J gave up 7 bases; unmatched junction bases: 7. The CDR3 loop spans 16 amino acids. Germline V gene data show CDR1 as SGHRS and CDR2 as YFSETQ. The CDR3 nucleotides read TGCGCCAGCAGCTTGGAGGGGGACAGGGGAGTGAATGAGCAGTTCTTC. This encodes CASSLEGDRGVNEQFF.

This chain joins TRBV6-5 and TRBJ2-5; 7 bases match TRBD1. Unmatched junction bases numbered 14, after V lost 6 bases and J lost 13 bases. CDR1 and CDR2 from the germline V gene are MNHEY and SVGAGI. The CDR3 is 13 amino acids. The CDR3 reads CASSSGQARQRYF. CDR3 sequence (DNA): TGTGCCAGCAGCTCTGGACAGGCCCGTCAGCGGTACTTC.

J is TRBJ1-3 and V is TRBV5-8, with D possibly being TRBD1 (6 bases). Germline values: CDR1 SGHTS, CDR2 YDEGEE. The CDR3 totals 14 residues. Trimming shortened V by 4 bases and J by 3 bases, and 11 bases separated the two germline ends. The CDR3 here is CASSMDSSGNTIYF. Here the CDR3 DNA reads TGTGCCAGCAGCATGGACAGCAGTGGAAACACCATATATTTT.

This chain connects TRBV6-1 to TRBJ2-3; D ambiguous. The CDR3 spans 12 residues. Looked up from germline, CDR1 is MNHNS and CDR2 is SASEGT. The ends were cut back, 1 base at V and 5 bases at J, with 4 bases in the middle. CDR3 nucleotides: TGTGCCAGCAGTGAAGTCAGAGATACGCAGTATTTT. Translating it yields CASSEVRDTQYF.